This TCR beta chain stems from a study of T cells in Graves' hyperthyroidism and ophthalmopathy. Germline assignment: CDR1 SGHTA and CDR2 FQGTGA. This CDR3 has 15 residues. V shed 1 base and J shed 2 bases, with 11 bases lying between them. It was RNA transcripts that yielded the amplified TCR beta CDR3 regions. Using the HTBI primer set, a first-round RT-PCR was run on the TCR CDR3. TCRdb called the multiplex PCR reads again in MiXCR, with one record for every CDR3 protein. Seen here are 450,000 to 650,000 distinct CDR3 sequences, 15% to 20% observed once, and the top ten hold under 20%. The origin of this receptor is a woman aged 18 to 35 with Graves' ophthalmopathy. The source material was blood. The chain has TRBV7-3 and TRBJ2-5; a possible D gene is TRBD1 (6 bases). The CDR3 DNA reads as TGTGCCAGCAGCTTAATGGGGGCAGGTCAAGAGACCCAGTACTTC. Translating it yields CASSLMGAGQETQYF.